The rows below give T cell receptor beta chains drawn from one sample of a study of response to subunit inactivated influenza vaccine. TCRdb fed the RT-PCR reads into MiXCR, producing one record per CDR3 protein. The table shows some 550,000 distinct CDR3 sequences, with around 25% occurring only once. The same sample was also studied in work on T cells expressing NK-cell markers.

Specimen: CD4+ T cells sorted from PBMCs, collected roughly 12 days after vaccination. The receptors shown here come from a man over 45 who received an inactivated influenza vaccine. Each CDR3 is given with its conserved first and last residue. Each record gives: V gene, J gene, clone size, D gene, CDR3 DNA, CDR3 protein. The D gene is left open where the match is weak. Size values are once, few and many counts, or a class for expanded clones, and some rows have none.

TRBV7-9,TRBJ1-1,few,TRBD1,TGTGCCAGCACCGGGACAGGGTTCACTGAAGCTTTCTTT,CASTGTGFTEAFF
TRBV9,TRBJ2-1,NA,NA,TGTGCCAGCAGCGTCGGGGGAGACTCCTACAATGAGCAGTTCTTC,CASSVGGDSYNEQFF
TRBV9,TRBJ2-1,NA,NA,TGTGCCAGCAGTCCGACAGATAGACCCTACAATGAGCAGTTCTTC,CASSPTDRPYNEQFF
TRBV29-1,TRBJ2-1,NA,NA,TGCAGCGTTTTAAGGGGGACGGCCTACAATGAGCAGTTCTTC,CSVLRGTAYNEQFF
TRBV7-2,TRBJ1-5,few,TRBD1,TGTGCCAGCAGCCGGGACAGTAACAATCAGCCCCAGCATTTT,CASSRDSNNQPQHF
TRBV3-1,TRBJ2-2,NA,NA,TGTGCCAGCAGCCAAAGAGAGACCGGGGAGCTGTTTTTT,CASSQRETGELFF
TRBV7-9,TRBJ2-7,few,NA,TGTGCCAGCAGCTTAGCGATCACCTACGAGCAGTACTTC,CASSLAITYEQYF
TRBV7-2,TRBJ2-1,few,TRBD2,TGTGCCAGCAGCTTGGCTAGCGGGAGGCACTACAATGAGCAGTTCTTC,CASSLASGRHYNEQFF
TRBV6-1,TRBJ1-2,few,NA,TGTGCCAGCATTGAAATGCGGGGTATCTATGGCTACACCTTC,CASIEMRGIYGYTF
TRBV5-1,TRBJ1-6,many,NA,TGCGCCAGCAGCTTGGAGAGCTCCTATAATTCACCCCTCCACTTT,CASSLESSYNSPLHF
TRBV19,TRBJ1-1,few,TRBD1,TGTGCCAGTATGGCGGACAGGGGGCTCGGTGAAGCTTTCTTT,CASMADRGLGEAFF
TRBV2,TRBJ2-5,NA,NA,TGTGCCAGCACCAGAAACGTAATCGCGAAAGAGACCCAGTACTTC,CASTRNVIAKETQYF
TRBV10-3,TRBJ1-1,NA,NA,TGTGCCATCAGTGGTCCTCCCGGGACACTGGAGAACACTGAAGCTTTCTTT,CAISGPPGTLENTEAFF
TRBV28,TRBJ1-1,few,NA,TGTGCCAGCAGGTCATCAGGGACGCAGAACACTGAAGCTTTCTTT,CASRSSGTQNTEAFF
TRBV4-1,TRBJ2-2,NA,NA,TGCGCCAGCAGCCAAGGGGCCACAGCGAACACCGGGGAGCTGTTTTTT,CASSQGATANTGELFF